This T cell receptor beta chain emerged from a study of cytomegalovirus exposure and HLA in healthy donors. Study-level points and caveats: The majority of TCR sequences were rare, yet some public TCRs appeared in many donors.

Notes on this clone: Its antigen is not known.

Clones were read by immunoSEQ multiplex PCR, and TCRdb kept only the in-frame ones, dropping some. The table includes under 110,000 clones, around 90% detected once. The sequence came from a woman aged 18 to 35 in good health and CMV-seropositive. Sequencing was carried out using PBMCs.

CDR3: CASSLEFRLAGGRGTGELFF. CDR3 DNA: TGTGCCAGCAGCTTAGAATTTAGACTAGCGGGGGGCCGAGGCACCGGGGAGCTGTTTTTT. The rearrangement uses TRBV7-8 and TRBJ2-2, with TRBD2 matching 13 bases. CDR1 SGHVS and CDR2 FQNEAQ come from the germline V gene. After removal of 1 base from V and 4 bases from J, the junction contained 12 bases not matched to a gene. The CDR3 contains 20 residues.